The source of this T cell receptor beta chain is a study of identical twins (TCRdb year 2016). Concerning the study at large: The study deep-sequenced TCR alpha and beta repertoires from monozygotic twins, unrelated adults of various ages and cord blood to test whether fetal clonotypes persist. Replicate twin experiments were performed at different times using different library preparation protocols to rule out contamination. Results and caveats for the whole study, not just this receptor: Compared with coincidental sharing between unrelated individuals, out-of-frame TCR alpha sequences shared between twins showed an excess of sequences with low generation probability. Conclusions relied on cross-sectional statistical analysis, since the same donors could not be followed over many years. Zero-insertion analyses could be partly confounded by invariant T cells such as MAIT and iNKT, although diverse VJ usage argued against such confounding for most clonotypes. Fewer insertions were carried by abundant cord blood beta clonotypes, a similar but weaker trend appeared in young adult naive repertoires, and no such trend appeared in memory repertoires. In monozygotic twins, recombination models systematically underestimated out-of-frame TCR alpha sharing, but the models matched the sharing seen between unrelated individuals. In beta out-of-frame sequences, excess twin sharing was weaker, because having fewer shared sequences lowered the signal-to-noise ratio.

Receptor libraries were prepared by 5' RACE. TCRdb records Illumina HiSeq 2000 as the sequencer. A universal primer binding site was added through template switching, and the final cDNA carried a unique molecular identifier so that TCR cDNA molecules could be counted accurately. Specific primers in the conserved constant-segment region were used to synthesize first-strand cDNA for TCR alpha and beta chains. To control for contamination, each cDNA library was double barcoded with a SMART-Mk sample barcode plus Illumina barcodes. Two successive PCR steps introduced TruSeq adapter sequences along with Illumina sample barcodes. TCR alpha and beta cDNA libraries were sequenced on the Illumina HiSeq platform with custom primers. Concerning the study's data processing: MiGEC was used to process raw reads and extract unique molecular identifiers, and MiXCR was used to find CDR3 positions. Recombination models were inferred per individual with the repgenHMM and IGoR tools using an EM algorithm. Shared clonotype analysis was performed with the tcR package in R, normalizing sharing by the product of cloneset sizes. To study raw recombination without the effects of thymic and clonal selection, out-of-frame nonproductive sequences were analyzed. The public sequencing data were trimmed at Q25 with fastp and processed into clonotypes with MiXCR by TCRdb, which kept only in-frame beta chains. When rows share a CDR3 protein, they turn into one entry using the most common DNA and genes. Clone size and V and J calls follow TCRdb, not the original study. This sample lists 1.5 million or so distinct CDR3 sequences; 32% were detected once. The biggest ten clones account for approximately 0.25% of the sample.

This clonotype was found a few times. Its antigen is not yet known. No base quality information exists; no much larger clone differs at one position. Every donor was a healthy Caucasian. Trimming costs V 2 bases and J 4 bases, and their ends lie 9 bases apart. The cysteine opens and the phenylalanine closes a CDR3 of 13 amino acids. This entry keeps only the CDR3 DNA: 39 bases, framed from base 1. CDR1 SGHKS and CDR2 YYEKEE were looked up in the germline V gene (reference sequence). The sample comprised cord blood. The origin of this receptor is a newborn girl in good health. The V gene is TRBV5-5 and the J gene is TRBJ1-1; the D gene is possibly TRBD1, with 6 bases matching. The DNA sequence is given as TGTGCCAGCAGCTTCCTCAGGGGCACTGAAGCTTTCTTT. Translated, it reads CASSFLRGTEAFF.